One TCR beta chain is described in this entry. This record belongs to a study of blood T cell repertoires in COVID-19. Looking at the study overall: Specimens from acute and convalescent COVID-19 originated in the United States, Italy and Spain. T cells, B-cell-depleted T cells, or PBMCs provided the cDNA or gDNA that served as material.

This CDR3 is 14 amino acids long. CDR1 and CDR2 (germline): LNHDA, SQIVND (reference sequence). The V end was cut by 4 bases, the J end by 0 bases, with 9 bases between. Study processing details: Counts of nucleated cells, estimated from reference gene primer amplification, were obtained. Produced via immunoSEQ multiplex PCR; TCRdb's table is partial and in-frame only. The V and J calls and clone size come from that table; D and trimming were worked out from the DNA. The data hold about 72,000 clones, with more than 85% observed a single time. The sequencing input was peripheral blood. The V call is TRBV19, the J call TRBJ1-1, with D unresolved. The sequence derives from a woman in her sixties or seventies with active COVID-19. The CDR3 region has the DNA TGTGCCAGTAGTAGAGGGATCATGAACACTGAAGCTTTCTTT. The encoded protein is CASSRGIMNTEAFF. The whole variable domain, filled in from reference TRBV19 and TRBJ1-1, reads DGGITQSPKYLFRKEGQNVTLSCEQNLNHDAMYWYRQDPGQGLRLIYYSQIVNDFQKGDIAEGYSVSREKKESFPLTVTSAQKNPTAFYLCASSRGIMNTEAFFGQGTRLTVV.